These T cell receptor beta chains were read from a single sample in a study of cytomegalovirus exposure and HLA in healthy donors. Data came from immunoSEQ multiplex PCR; TCRdb stores just in-frame clones and leaves some out. The sample carries around 100,000 clones, roughly 75% recorded once. Specimen: PBMCs. The receptors were gathered from a middle-aged woman in good health and CMV-seronegative. The CDR3 runs from the conserved cysteine through the conserved F or W. D genes are given only for firm matches. Only part of the rows carry a size: once, few, many, or a class if the clone is expanded.

clone_size	d_call	v_call	j_call	cdr3_nt	cdr3_aa
NA	TRBD1	TRBV4-1	TRBJ2-7	TGCGCCAGCAGCCCCGTACAGGGGTTCCTATCCTACGAGCAGTACTTC	CASSPVQGFLSYEQYF
NA	NA	TRBV7-2	TRBJ1-2	TGTGCCAGCAACCAGGGAGGGAACTATGGCTACACCTTC	CASNQGGNYGYTF
NA	NA	TRBV5-5	TRBJ1-5	TGTGCCAGCACCATGGGGGGGCAGGGTAGCAATCAGCCCCAGCATTTT	CASTMGGQGSNQPQHF
NA	NA	TRBV7-8	TRBJ1-2	TGTGCCAGCAGCTTAGCCCTGGGGGCAGGCTACACCTTC	CASSLALGAGYTF
NA	NA	TRBV19	TRBJ1-6	TGTGCCACCCGTGGACAATTTAATTCACCCCTCCACTTT	CATRGQFNSPLHF
medium-sized	NA	TRBV10-2	TRBJ2-7	TGCGCCAGCAGTGAGAGTCACAGGGTGGACGAGCAGTACTTC	CASSESHRVDEQYF
NA	TRBD2	TRBV11-1	TRBJ2-2	TGTGCCAGCAGCTCCCCCCGGGTAGCGGGAGGAACCAACACCGGGGAGCTGTTTTTT	CASSSPRVAGGTNTGELFF
NA	TRBD2	TRBV27	TRBJ2-7	TGTGCCAGCAGTTTTGGGGGGGACGGCGAGCAGTACTTC	CASSFGGDGEQYF
NA	NA	TRBV4-1	TRBJ2-5	TGCGCCAGCAGCCAACCCCCTACTAGACGGTTGGGGGAGACCCAGTACTTC	CASSQPPTRRLGETQYF
NA	NA	TRBV9	TRBJ1-3	TGTGCCAGCAGCGATAGTAGGACAGATACAAACTCTGGAAACACCATATATTTT	CASSDSRTDTNSGNTIYF
NA	NA	TRBV11-1	TRBJ2-1	TGTGCCAGTAATAGTGGGAGAGTCTCCTACAATGAGCAGTTCTTC	CASNSGRVSYNEQFF
NA	NA	TRBV4-3	TRBJ2-5	TGCGCCAGCAGCCTTCCTAGGTACAGGGTGAGGGAGACCCAGTACTTC	CASSLPRYRVRETQYF
NA	TRBD1	TRBV7-6	TRBJ2-2	TGTGCCAGCAGCTTGGACAGGGCGGTCACCGGGGAGCTGTTTTTT	CASSLDRAVTGELFF
NA	TRBD1	TRBV5-8	TRBJ1-4	TGTGCCAGCAGCTCGAGCCCGGGACAGGGCTTCTCAGTTGAAAAACTGTTTTTT	CASSSSPGQGFSVEKLFF
few	TRBD2	TRBV4-3	TRBJ2-6	TGCGCCAGCAGCCAAGATCCGGGGGGCTCTGGGGCCAACGTCCTGACTTTC	CASSQDPGGSGANVLTF
NA	TRBD2	TRBV7-6	TRBJ2-5	TGTGCCAGCAGCTTGGGGCGGGGCGGGAGGGCCGGTGGAGAGACCCAGTACTTC	CASSLGRGGRAGGETQYF
NA	NA	TRBV7-9	TRBJ2-5	TGTGCCAGCAGCACCGACGGAGGAGAGACCCAGTACTTC	CASSTDGGETQYF
NA	TRBD2	TRBV2	TRBJ2-5	TGTGCCAGCAGACTAGCGGGAGAAGAGACCCAGTACTTC	CASRLAGEETQYF
few	TRBD2	TRBV2	TRBJ2-5	TGTGCCAGCAGTGGACGACTAGCGGGAGGGTTAAAGACCCAGTACTTC	CASSGRLAGGLKTQYF
NA	NA	TRBV21-1	TRBJ2-5	TGTGCCAGCAGCGAGACGGGGGAGACCCAGTACTTC	CASSETGETQYF
NA	NA	TRBV6-6	TRBJ2-2	TGTGCCAGCAGTTATTTACTGACCGGGGAGCTGTTTTTT	CASSYLLTGELFF
NA	NA	TRBV29-1	TRBJ1-2	TGCGTACTCGGGGGACTAGCTGGCTACACCTTC	CVLGGLAGYTF
NA	NA	TRBV7-2	TRBJ1-1	TGTGCCAGCAGCACAGGGATCACTGAAGCTTTCTTT	CASSTGITEAFF
NA	TRBD1	TRBV4-3	TRBJ1-6	TGCGCCAGCAGCCAGGATTCACAGGGGGGAATGTCACCCCTCCACTTT	CASSQDSQGGMSPLHF
once	TRBD1	TRBV9	TRBJ1-4	TGTGCCAGCAGCGAGGGACAGGGAAGACTGTTTTTT	CASSEGQGRLFF
NA	NA	TRBV7-7	TRBJ2-5	TGTGCTAGCAGCTTAGGGACATCCGAAGAGACCCAGTACTTC	CASSLGTSEETQYF
NA	TRBD2	TRBV27	TRBJ2-7	TGTGCCAGCAGTTTGGGCGGGAGCGGCGAGCAGTACTTC	CASSLGGSGEQYF
NA	NA	TRBV2	TRBJ1-3	TGTGCCAGCTGTCAACAGGGCTTAGGAAACACCATATATTTT	CASCQQGLGNTIYF
NA	NA	TRBV19	TRBJ1-3	TGTGCCAGTAGTCCACTCGCCTCTGGAAACACCATATATTTT	CASSPLASGNTIYF
NA	TRBD2	TRBV5-1	TRBJ2-2	TGCGCCAGCAGCTCCGGGGGGGAGGCCGGGGAGCTGTTTTTT	CASSSGGEAGELFF
once	TRBD1	TRBV19	TRBJ2-1	TGTGCCAGTAGTATTGGGACAGGAGGAGTAGATGAGCAGTTCTTC	CASSIGTGGVDEQFF
few	NA	TRBV7-9	TRBJ2-7	TGTGCCAGCAGCTCCGGGACTGAGTTTCACGAGCAGTACTTC	CASSSGTEFHEQYF
NA	TRBD2	TRBV28	TRBJ2-1	TGTGCCAGCAGTCCTCCTTGGGGGGGCAATGAGCAGTTCTTC	CASSPPWGGNEQFF
NA	NA	TRBV7-9	TRBJ2-3	TGTGCTGAGCAAAGAGTAGATACGCAGTATTTT	CAEQRVDTQYF
NA	TRBD1	TRBV28	TRBJ1-6	TGTGCCAGCAGTCCCAGGACAGGGAAACCCCTCCACTTT	CASSPRTGKPLHF
once	NA	TRBV6-4	TRBJ1-5	TGTGCCAGCAGACCTCCTGCTGGGCAGGAAGGCAATCAGCCCCAGCATTTT	CASRPPAGQEGNQPQHF
NA	NA	TRBV7-3	TRBJ2-1	TGTGCCAGCAGCACCAAGACGGGTGAGCAGTTCTTC	CASSTKTGEQFF
once	NA	TRBV29-1	TRBJ2-7	TGCAGTCCACCGAGACTCCCCTTTTACGAGCAGTACTTC	CSPPRLPFYEQYF
NA	NA	TRBV5-4	TRBJ2-7	TGTGCCAGCAGCTTCCAGGCCGGCCACGAGCAGTACTTC	CASSFQAGHEQYF
NA	NA	TRBV19	TRBJ2-7	TGTGCCAGTAGTATAGGACGGGACTTCGAGCAGTACTTC	CASSIGRDFEQYF
NA	TRBD1	TRBV5-6	TRBJ1-2	TGTGCCAGCAGCTTTAGACCAGGGGCAGGGGGTCGTTATGGCTACACCTTC	CASSFRPGAGGRYGYTF
few	NA	TRBV27	TRBJ1-5	TGTGCCAGCAGTTTATTTCTCGGTTGGCCCCAGCATTTT	CASSLFLGWPQHF
NA	NA	TRBV28	TRBJ2-7	TGTGCCAGCAGTTACCCCCGATGGGAATCGGGGTCCTACGAGCAGTACTTC	CASSYPRWESGSYEQYF
NA	TRBD2	TRBV7-9	TRBJ2-7	TGTGCCAGCAGCCCCGAAGCGGGAGGGAGGCTCCGCGAGCAGTACTTC	CASSPEAGGRLREQYF
NA	NA	TRBV7-9	TRBJ2-7	TGTGCCAGCGAAACACCTGACAGCTACGAGCAGTACTTC	CASETPDSYEQYF
NA	NA	TRBV5-4	TRBJ1-1	TGTGCCAGCAGCTTGGCCGGGGGGGCGACAACTGAAGCTTTCTTT	CASSLAGGATTEAFF
NA	NA	TRBV5-1	TRBJ1-2	TGCGCCAGCAGCTTGGAAGGGGCCGCCTATGGCTACACCTTC	CASSLEGAAYGYTF
NA	NA	TRBV2	TRBJ1-1	TGTGCCAGCATCATGACACGAAGGATACAAAACACTGAAGCTTTCTTT	CASIMTRRIQNTEAFF
NA	NA	TRBV28	TRBJ1-2	TGTGCCAGCAGCCCGAACAGTCCCTATGGCTACACCTTC	CASSPNSPYGYTF
NA	NA	TRBV4-3	TRBJ2-1	TGCGCCAGCAGCCAAGACAGTAGGGGGATTGAGCAGTTCTTC	CASSQDSRGIEQFF
NA	TRBD1	TRBV18	TRBJ2-2	TGTGCCAGCTCCTCCAGGGGGATCGATACCGGGGAGCTGTTTTTT	CASSSRGIDTGELFF
few	TRBD1	TRBV28	TRBJ1-2	TGTGCCAGCAGATACTCCGACAGGGCCTATGGCTACACCTTC	CASRYSDRAYGYTF
NA	NA	TRBV4-3	TRBJ2-5	TGCGCCAGCAGCCAAGGCCCCGCGGTCCAAGAGACCCAGTACTTC	CASSQGPAVQETQYF
NA	NA	TRBV30	TRBJ2-3	TGTGCCTGGACTGTACGGGGATACGGCACAGATACGCAGTATTTT	CAWTVRGYGTDTQYF